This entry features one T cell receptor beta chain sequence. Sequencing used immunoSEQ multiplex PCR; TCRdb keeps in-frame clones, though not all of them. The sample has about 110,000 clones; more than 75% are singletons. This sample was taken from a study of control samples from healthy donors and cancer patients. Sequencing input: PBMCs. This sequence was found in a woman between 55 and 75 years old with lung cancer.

The CDR3, as DNA: TGTGCCAGCAGTTACGCTTTAACCACTGAAGCTTTCTTT. Translation: CASSYALTTEAFF. This chain joins TRBV6-5 and TRBJ1-1; D is unclear. V shed 2 bases and J shed 4 bases, with 8 bases lying between them. This CDR3 contains 13 residues. The V gene's germline CDR1 is MNHEY and CDR2 SVGAGI.